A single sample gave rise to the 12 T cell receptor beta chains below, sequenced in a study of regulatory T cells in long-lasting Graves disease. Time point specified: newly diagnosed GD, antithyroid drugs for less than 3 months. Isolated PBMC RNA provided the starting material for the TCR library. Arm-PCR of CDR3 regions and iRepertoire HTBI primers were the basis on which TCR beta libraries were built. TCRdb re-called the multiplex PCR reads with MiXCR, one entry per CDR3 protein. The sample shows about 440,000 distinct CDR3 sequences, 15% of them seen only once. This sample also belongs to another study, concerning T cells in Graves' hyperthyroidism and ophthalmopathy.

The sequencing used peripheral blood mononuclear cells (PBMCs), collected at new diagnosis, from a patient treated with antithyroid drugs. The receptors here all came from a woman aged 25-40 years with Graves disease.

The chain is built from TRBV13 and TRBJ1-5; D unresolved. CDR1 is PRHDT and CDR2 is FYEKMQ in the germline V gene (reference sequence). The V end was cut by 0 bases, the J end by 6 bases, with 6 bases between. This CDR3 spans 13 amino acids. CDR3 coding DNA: TGTGCCAGCAGCTTAGGGGACCTTCAGCCCCAGCATTTT. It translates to CASSLGDLQPQHF.

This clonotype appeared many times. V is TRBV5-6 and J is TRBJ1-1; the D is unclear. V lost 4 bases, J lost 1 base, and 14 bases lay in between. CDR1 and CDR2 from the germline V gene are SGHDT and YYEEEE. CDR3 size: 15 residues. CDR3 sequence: CASSGGAQANTEAFF. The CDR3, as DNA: TGTGCCAGCAGCGGAGGAGCGCAGGCGAACACTGAAGCTTTCTTT.

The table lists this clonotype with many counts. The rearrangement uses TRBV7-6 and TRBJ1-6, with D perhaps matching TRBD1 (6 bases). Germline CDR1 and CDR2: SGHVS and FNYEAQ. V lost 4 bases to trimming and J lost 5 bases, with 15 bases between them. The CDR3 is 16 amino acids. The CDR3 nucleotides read TGTGCCAGCAGCTGGAGGGGGAGGGCGGATAATTCACCCCTCCACTTT. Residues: CASSWRGRADNSPLHF.

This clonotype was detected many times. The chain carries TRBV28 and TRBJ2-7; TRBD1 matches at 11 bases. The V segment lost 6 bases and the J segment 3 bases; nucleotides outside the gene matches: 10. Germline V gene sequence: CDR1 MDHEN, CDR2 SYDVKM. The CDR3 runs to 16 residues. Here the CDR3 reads CASSYPSGTGGYEQYF. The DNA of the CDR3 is TGTGCCAGCAGCTACCCCTCCGGGACAGGGGGCTACGAGCAGTACTTC.

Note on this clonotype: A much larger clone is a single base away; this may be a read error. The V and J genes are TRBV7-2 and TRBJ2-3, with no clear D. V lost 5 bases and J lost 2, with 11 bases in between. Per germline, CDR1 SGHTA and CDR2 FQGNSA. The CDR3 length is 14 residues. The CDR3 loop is CASSQDKATDTQYF. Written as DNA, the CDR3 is TGTGCCAGCAGCCAAGACAAGGCCACAGATACGCAGTATTTT.

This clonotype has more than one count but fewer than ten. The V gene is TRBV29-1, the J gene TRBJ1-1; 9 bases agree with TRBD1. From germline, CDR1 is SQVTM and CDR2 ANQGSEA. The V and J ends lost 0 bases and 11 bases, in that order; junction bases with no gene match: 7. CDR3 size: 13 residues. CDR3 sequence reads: CSVEERQGVGAFF. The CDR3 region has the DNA TGCAGCGTTGAAGAGAGACAGGGGGTGGGTGCTTTCTTT. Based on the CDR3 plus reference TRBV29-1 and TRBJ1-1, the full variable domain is SAVISQKPSRDICQRGTSLTIQCQVDSQVTMMFWYRQQPGQSLTLIATANQGSEATYESGFVIDKFPISRPNLTFSTLTVSNMSPEDSSIYLCSVEERQGVGAFFGQGTRLTVV.

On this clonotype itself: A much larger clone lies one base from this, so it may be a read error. For the CDR3, the DNA is TGTGTCAGCAGCGTGACAGCCTTGAACACTGAAGCTTTCTTT. Translating gives CVSSVTALNTEAFF. The chain employs TRBV11-2 and TRBJ1-1; tentative D call: TRBD1 (5 bases). The germline V gene encodes CDR1 SGHAT and CDR2 FQNNGV. This CDR3 has 14 residues.

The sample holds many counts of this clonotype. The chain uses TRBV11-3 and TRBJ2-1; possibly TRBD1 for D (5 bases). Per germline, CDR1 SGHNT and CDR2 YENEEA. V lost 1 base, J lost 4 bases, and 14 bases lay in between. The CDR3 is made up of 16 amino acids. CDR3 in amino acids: CASSLVAKGPYNEQFF. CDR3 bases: TGTGCCAGCAGCTTAGTGGCTAAGGGGCCTTACAATGAGCAGTTCTTC.

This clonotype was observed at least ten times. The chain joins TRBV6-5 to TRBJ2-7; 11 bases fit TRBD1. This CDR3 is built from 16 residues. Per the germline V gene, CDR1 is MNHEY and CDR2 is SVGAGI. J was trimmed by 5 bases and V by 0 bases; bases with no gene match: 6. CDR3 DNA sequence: TGTGCCAGCAGTTACTCGATACGGGACAGGGGGGACGAGCAGTACTTC. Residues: CASSYSIRDRGDEQYF.

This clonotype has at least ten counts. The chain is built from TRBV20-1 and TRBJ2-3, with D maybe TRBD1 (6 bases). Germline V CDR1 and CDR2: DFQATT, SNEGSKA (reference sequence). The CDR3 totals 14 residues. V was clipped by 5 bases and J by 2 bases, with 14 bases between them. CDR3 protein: CSAPLGGNTDTQYF. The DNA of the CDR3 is TGCAGTGCTCCCCTAGGGGGTAACACAGATACGCAGTATTTT.

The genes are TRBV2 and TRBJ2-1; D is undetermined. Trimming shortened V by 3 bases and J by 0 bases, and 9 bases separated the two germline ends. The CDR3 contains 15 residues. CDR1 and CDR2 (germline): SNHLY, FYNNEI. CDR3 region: CASSDPKGSYNEQFF. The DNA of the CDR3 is TGTGCCAGCAGTGACCCAAAGGGCTCCTACAATGAGCAGTTCTTC.

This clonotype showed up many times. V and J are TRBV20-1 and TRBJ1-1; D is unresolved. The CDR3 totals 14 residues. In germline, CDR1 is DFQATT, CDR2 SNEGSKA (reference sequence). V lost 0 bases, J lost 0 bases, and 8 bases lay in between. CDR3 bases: TGCAGTGCTAGAGATGTGGAGTTGAACACTGAAGCTTTCTTT. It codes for CSARDVELNTEAFF.